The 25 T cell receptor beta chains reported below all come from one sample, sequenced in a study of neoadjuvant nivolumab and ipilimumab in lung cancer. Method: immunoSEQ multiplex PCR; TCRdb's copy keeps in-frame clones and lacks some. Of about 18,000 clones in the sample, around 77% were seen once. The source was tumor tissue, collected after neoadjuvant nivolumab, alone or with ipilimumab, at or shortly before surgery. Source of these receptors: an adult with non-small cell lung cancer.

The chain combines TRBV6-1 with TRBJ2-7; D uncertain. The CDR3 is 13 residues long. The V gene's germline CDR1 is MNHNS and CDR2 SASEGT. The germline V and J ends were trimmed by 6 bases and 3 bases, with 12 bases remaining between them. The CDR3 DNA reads TGTGCCAGCAGGGTAGAAGGTGTCTACGAGCAGTACTTC. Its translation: CASRVEGVYEQYF.

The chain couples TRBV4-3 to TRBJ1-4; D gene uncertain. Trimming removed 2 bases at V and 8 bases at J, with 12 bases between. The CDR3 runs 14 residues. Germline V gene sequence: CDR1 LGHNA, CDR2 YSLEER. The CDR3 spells CASSQNPNGEKLFF. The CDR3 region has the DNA TGCGCCAGCAGCCAAAACCCGAATGGGGAAAAACTGTTTTTT.

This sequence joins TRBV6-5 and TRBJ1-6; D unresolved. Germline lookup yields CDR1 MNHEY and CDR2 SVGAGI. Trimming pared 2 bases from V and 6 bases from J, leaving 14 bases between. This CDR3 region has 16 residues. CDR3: CASSYEGRTGNSPLHF. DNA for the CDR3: TGTGCCAGCAGTTACGAGGGAAGGACGGGTAATTCACCCCTCCACTTT.

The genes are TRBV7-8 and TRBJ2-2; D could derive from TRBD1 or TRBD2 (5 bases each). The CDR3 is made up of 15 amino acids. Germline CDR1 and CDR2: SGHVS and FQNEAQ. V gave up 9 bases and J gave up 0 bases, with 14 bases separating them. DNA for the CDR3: TGTGCCAGTCGCTTCGGGACGGCGAACACCGGGGAGCTGTTTTTT. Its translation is CASRFGTANTGELFF.

This CDR3 reads CASSLGSVYEQYF. The CDR3 nucleotides are TGTGCCAGCAGCTTGGGCAGTGTCTACGAGCAGTACTTC. The chain couples TRBV5-5 to TRBJ2-7; no clear D gene. The CDR3 is made up of 13 amino acids. Per germline, CDR1 SGHKS and CDR2 YYEKEE (reference sequence). Trimming pared 0 bases from V and 3 bases from J, leaving 7 bases between.

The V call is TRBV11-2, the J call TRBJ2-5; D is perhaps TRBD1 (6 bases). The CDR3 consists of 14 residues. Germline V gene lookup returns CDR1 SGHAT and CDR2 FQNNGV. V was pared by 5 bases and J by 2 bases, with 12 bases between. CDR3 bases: TGTGCCAGCAGCCTCAGGGGTGGACAAGAGACCCAGTACTTC. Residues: CASSLRGGQETQYF.

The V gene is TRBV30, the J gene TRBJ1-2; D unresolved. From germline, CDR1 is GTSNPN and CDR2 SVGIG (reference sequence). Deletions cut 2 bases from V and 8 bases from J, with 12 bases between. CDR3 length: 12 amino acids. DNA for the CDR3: TGTGCCTGGAGTCGAGGAGTCGCGGGCTACACCTTC. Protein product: CAWSRGVAGYTF.

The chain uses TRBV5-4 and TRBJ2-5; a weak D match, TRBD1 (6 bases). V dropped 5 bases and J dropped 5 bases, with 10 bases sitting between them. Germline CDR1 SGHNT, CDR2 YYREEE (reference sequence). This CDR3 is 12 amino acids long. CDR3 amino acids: CASRQGRETQYF. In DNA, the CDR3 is TGTGCCAGCAGGCAGGGGCGCGAGACCCAGTACTTC. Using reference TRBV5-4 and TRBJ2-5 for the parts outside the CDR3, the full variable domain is ETGVTQSPTHLIKTRGQQVTLRCSSQSGHNTVSWYQQALGQGPQFIFQYYREEENGRGNFPPRFSGLQFPNYSSELNVNALELDDSALYLCASRQGRETQYFGPGTRLLVL.

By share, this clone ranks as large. CDR3 residues: CASSYTSGADTQYF. For the CDR3, the DNA is TGTGCCAGCAGCTATACTAGCGGGGCAGATACGCAGTATTTT. The chain has TRBV9 and TRBJ2-3; 10 bases are a match to TRBD2. V trimming: 4 bases; J trimming: 4 bases; junction bases outside the gene matches: 3. The CDR3 runs 14 residues. Germline CDR1 and CDR2: SGDLS and YYNGEE.

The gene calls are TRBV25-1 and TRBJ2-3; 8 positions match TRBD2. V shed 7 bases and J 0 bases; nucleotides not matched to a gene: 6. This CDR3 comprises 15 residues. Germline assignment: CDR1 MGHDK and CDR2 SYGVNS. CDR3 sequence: CASTKAGASTDTQYF. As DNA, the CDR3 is TGTGCCAGCACCAAAGCGGGGGCTAGCACAGATACGCAGTATTTT.

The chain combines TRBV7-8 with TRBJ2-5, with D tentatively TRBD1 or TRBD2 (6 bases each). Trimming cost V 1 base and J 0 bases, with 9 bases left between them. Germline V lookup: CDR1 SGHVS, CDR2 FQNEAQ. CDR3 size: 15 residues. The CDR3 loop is CASSLGGAYQETQYF. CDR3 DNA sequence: TGTGCCAGCAGCTTAGGGGGGGCGTACCAAGAGACCCAGTACTTC.

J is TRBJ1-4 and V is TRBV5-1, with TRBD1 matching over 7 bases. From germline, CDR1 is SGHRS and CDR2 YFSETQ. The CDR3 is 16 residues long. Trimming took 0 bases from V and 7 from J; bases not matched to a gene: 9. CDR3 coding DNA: TGCGCCAGCAGCTTGGGGATAGGGGGCAGGGGTGAAAAACTGTTTTTT. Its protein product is CASSLGIGGRGEKLFF. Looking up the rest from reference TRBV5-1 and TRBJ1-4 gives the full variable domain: KAGVTQTPRYLIKTRGQQVTLSCSPISGHRSVSWYQQTPGQGLQFLFEYFSETQRNKGNFPGRFSGRQFSNSRSEMNVSTLELGDSALYLCASSLGIGGRGEKLFFGSGTQLSVL.

DNA of the CDR3: TGCAGGGGGACTGGGAACACTGAAGCTTTCTTT. Protein: CRGTGNTEAFF. V is TRBV20-1 and J is TRBJ1-1; a possible D gene is TRBD1 (5 bases). CDR1 and CDR2 from the germline V gene are DFQATT and SNEGSKA (reference sequence). CDR3 size: 11 residues.

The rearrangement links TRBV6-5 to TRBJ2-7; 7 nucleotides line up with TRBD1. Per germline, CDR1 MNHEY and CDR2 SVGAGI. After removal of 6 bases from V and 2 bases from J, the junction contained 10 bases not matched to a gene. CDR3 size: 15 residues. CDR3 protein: CASRSQGTVTYEQYF. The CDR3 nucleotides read TGTGCCAGCAGGTCACAGGGGACGGTTACCTACGAGCAGTACTTC.

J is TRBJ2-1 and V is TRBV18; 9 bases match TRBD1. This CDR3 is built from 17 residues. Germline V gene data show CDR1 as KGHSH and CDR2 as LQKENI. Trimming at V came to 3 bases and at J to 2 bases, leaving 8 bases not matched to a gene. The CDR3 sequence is CASSPGQGPPAYNEQFF. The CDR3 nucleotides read TGTGCCAGCTCACCGGGACAGGGCCCGCCAGCCTACAATGAGCAGTTCTTC.

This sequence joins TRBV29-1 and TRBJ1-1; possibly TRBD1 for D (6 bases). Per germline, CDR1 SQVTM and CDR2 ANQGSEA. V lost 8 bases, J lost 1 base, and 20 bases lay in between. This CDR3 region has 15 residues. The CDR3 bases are TGCAGCTCGACAGGAGGGGGACGCGCGAACACTGAAGCTTTCTTT. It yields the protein CSSTGGGRANTEAFF.

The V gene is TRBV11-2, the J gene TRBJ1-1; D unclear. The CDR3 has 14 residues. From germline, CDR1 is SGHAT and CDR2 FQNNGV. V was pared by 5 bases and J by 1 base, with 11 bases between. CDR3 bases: TGTGCCAGCAGCCTCCCGAGACAGAACACTGAAGCTTTCTTT. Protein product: CASSLPRQNTEAFF.

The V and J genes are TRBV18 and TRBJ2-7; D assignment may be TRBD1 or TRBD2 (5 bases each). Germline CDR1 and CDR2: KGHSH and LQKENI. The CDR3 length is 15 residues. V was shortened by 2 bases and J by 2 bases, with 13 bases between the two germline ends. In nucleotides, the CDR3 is TGTGCCAGCTCACCATCCAAGGGACCAACCTACGAGCAGTACTTC. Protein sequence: CASSPSKGPTYEQYF.

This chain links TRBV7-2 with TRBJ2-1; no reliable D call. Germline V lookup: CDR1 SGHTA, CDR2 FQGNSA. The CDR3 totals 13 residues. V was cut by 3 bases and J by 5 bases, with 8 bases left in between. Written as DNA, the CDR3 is TGTGCCAGCAGCTTGGTGAGGAACAATGAGCAGTTCTTC. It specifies CASSLVRNNEQFF.

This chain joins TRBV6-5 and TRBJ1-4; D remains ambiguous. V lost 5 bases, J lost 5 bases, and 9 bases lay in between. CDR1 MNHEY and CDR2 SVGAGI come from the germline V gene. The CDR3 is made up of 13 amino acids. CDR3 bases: TGTGCCAGCAGTGGGCGGATGAATGAAAAACTGTTTTTT. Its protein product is CASSGRMNEKLFF.

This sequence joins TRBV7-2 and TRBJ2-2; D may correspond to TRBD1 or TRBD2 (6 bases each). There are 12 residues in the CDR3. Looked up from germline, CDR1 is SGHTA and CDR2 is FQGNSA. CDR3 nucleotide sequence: TGTGTAGAGGGGGAGGATACCGGGGAGCTGTTTTTT. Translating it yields CVEGEDTGELFF.

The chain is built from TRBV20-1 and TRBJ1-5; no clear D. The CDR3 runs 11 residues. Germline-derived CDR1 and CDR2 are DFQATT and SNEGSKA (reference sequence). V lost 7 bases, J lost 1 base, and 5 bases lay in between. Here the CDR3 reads CSGGSNQPQHF. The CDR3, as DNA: TGCAGTGGAGGCAGCAATCAGCCCCAGCATTTT.

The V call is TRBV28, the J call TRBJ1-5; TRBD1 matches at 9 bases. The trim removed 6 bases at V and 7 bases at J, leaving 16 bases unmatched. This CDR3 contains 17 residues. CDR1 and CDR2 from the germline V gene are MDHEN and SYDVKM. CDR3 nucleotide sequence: TGTGCCAGCAGGGGCCGAGACAGGGGGGAATTTTGGCAGCCCCAGCATTTT. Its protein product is CASRGRDRGEFWQPQHF.

CDR3 sequence reads: CASSYRGPPSPLHF. The CDR3 coding sequence is TGTGCCAGCAGTTACAGGGGGCCTCCCTCACCCCTCCACTTT. J is TRBJ1-6 and V is TRBV2, with TRBD1 matching 9 bases. Trimming at V came to 5 bases and at J to 10 bases, leaving 6 bases not matched to a gene. Per the germline V gene, CDR1 is SNHLY and CDR2 is FYNNEI. This CDR3 has 14 residues. The full variable domain, in which reference TRBV2 and TRBJ1-6 provide the parts outside the CDR3, is EPEVTQTPSHQVTQMGQEVILRCVPISNHLYFYWYRQILGQKVEFLVSFYNNEISEKSEIFDDQFSVERPDGSNFTLKIRSTKLEDSAMYFCASSYRGPPSPLHFGNGTRLTVT.

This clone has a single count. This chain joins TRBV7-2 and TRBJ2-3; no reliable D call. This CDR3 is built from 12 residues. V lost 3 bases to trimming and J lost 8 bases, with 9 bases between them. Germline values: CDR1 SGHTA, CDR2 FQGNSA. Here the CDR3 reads CASSLDTGTQYF. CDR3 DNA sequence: TGTGCCAGCAGCTTGGATACTGGTACGCAGTATTTT.